These T cell receptor beta chains were read from a single sample in a study of blood T cell repertoires in COVID-19. The data were produced by immunoSEQ multiplex PCR, yet TCRdb's version contains in-frame clones alone and is incomplete. The table records 150,000 to 200,000 clones, about 85% of them present only once. Sequencing was performed on peripheral blood. The receptors originated from a woman aged 80 or over in a cohort sampled during active or convalescent COVID-19. Both conserved end residues are part of each CDR3. D genes are given only for firm matches. Clone size is stated in some rows and not others, as once, few, many or a class when expanded.

V: TRBV25-1; J: TRBJ1-2; size: few; D: TRBD1; CDR3: CASSSPRTGGSGYTF; DNA: TGTGCCAGCAGTTCCCCCCGGACAGGAGGTAGTGGCTACACCTTC
V: TRBV10-3; J: TRBJ2-3; size: NA; D: NA; CDR3: CATSDWVSTDTQYF; DNA: TGTGCCACTTCGGACTGGGTAAGCACAGATACGCAGTATTTT
V: TRBV21-1; J: TRBJ1-5; size: NA; D: NA; CDR3: CASNDGTGCSQPQHF; DNA: TGTGCCAGCAACGACGGGACAGGGTGTAGTCAGCCCCAGCATTTT
V: TRBV5-6; J: TRBJ2-1; size: NA; D: TRBD2; CDR3: CASSLYSGRAREQFF; DNA: TGTGCCAGCAGCTTGTATAGCGGGAGGGCCCGTGAGCAGTTCTTC
V: TRBV2; J: TRBJ2-3; size: NA; D: NA; CDR3: CASSAGSTDTQYF; DNA: TGTGCCAGCAGTGCAGGTTCCACAGATACGCAGTATTTT
V: TRBV3-1/TRBV3-2; J: TRBJ2-6; size: NA; D: NA; CDR3: CASSLRSGANVLTF; DNA: TGTGCCAGCAGCTTGCGCTCTGGGGCCAACGTCCTGACTTTC
V: TRBV19; J: TRBJ1-3; size: NA; D: TRBD1; CDR3: CASEDRGLLGNTIYF; DNA: TGTGCCAGCGAAGACAGGGGATTACTTGGAAACACCATATATTTT
V: TRBV10-1; J: TRBJ2-3; size: NA; D: NA; CDR3: CASSAIWESDTDTQYF; DNA: TGCGCCAGCAGTGCAATATGGGAGAGCGACACAGATACGCAGTATTTT
V: TRBV5-4; J: TRBJ2-5; size: NA; D: NA; CDR3: CASSLVGEETQYF; DNA: TGTGCCAGCAGCTTGGTAGGGGAAGAGACCCAGTACTTC
V: TRBV28; J: TRBJ1-6; size: NA; D: NA; CDR3: CASRKGVSNSPLHF; DNA: TGTGCCAGCAGAAAAGGGGTATCGAATTCACCCCTCCACTTT
V: TRBV28; J: TRBJ1-5; size: once; D: NA; CDR3: CASSLFGGPGPQHF; DNA: TGTGCCAGCAGTTTATTCGGGGGACCCGGGCCCCAGCATTTT
V: TRBV4-3; J: TRBJ2-7; size: NA; D: NA; CDR3: CASSQGGEPYEQYF; DNA: TGCGCCAGCAGCCAAGGGGGGGAGCCCTACGAGCAGTACTTC
V: TRBV24-1; J: TRBJ2-6; size: NA; D: NA; CDR3: CATSIERSGANVLTF; DNA: TGTGCCACCAGTATAGAGCGCTCTGGGGCCAACGTCCTGACTTTC
V: TRBV7-2; J: TRBJ1-2; size: NA; D: TRBD1; CDR3: CASSVTGVGGYTF; DNA: TGTGCCAGCAGCGTCACAGGGGTGGGTGGCTACACCTTC
V: TRBV7-8; J: TRBJ2-5; size: NA; D: NA; CDR3: CASSLAGQYQETQYF; DNA: TGTGCCAGCAGCTTAGCGGGGCAGTACCAAGAGACCCAGTACTTC
V: TRBV4-2; J: TRBJ1-2; size: NA; D: NA; CDR3: CASSQGSGVGGYTF; DNA: TGTGCCAGCAGCCAAGGTTCCGGGGTTGGTGGCTACACCTTC
V: TRBV3-1/TRBV3-2; J: TRBJ1-1; size: NA; D: TRBD1; CDR3: CASSPGQGRTEAFF; DNA: TGTGCCAGCAGCCCTGGACAGGGTCGAACTGAAGCTTTCTTT
V: TRBV14; J: TRBJ1-6; size: NA; D: NA; CDR3: CASSQGQYYNSPLHF; DNA: TGTGCCAGCAGCCAAGGACAGTACTATAATTCACCCCTCCACTTT
V: TRBV3-1/TRBV3-2; J: TRBJ1-2; size: NA; D: NA; CDR3: CASSQIEGGGYTF; DNA: TGTGCCAGCAGCCAAATAGAGGGCGGTGGCTACACCTTC
V: TRBV3-1/TRBV3-2; J: TRBJ2-5; size: NA; D: NA; CDR3: CASDSSGETQYF; DNA: TGTGCCAGCGATTCTTCGGGAGAGACCCAGTACTTC
V: TRBV19; J: TRBJ1-4; size: NA; D: TRBD1; CDR3: CASSITTGLLASSKLFF; DNA: TGTGCCAGTAGTATAACGACAGGGTTGTTGGCTTCTTCGAAACTGTTTTTT
V: TRBV18; J: TRBJ1-2; size: NA; D: TRBD1; CDR3: CASSPQSGTGVQHYGYTF; DNA: TGTGCCAGCTCACCTCAATCCGGGACAGGGGTTCAACACTATGGCTACACCTTC
V: TRBV13; J: TRBJ2-7; size: NA; D: NA; CDR3: CASSLQGTYEQYF; DNA: TGTGCCAGCAGCTTACAGGGAACATACGAGCAGTACTTC
V: TRBV24-1; J: TRBJ1-4; size: NA; D: TRBD1; CDR3: CATSDQGQGIGKLFF; DNA: TGTGCCACCAGTGACCAGGGACAGGGCATAGGAAAACTGTTTTTT
V: TRBV28; J: TRBJ1-6; size: NA; D: NA; CDR3: CASRPQSSYNSPLHF; DNA: TGTGCCAGCAGACCACAGAGCTCCTATAATTCACCCCTCCACTTT
V: TRBV7-9; J: TRBJ1-2; size: NA; D: NA; CDR3: CASRLPGDTPRYTF; DNA: TGTGCCAGCCGGCTTCCGGGGGATACCCCCCGCTACACCTTC
V: TRBV28; J: TRBJ2-7; size: NA; D: TRBD1; CDR3: CALKDRSTYEQYF; DNA: TGTGCCCTAAAGGACAGGTCAACCTACGAGCAGTACTTC
V: TRBV7-2; J: TRBJ1-1; size: NA; D: NA; CDR3: CASSLMMRGGAFF; DNA: TGTGCCAGCAGCTTAATGATGAGGGGGGGAGCTTTCTTT
V: TRBV28; J: TRBJ2-7; size: NA; D: TRBD2; CDR3: CASHRGDRQEQYF; DNA: TGTGCCAGCCACCGGGGGGACCGGCAGGAGCAGTACTTC
V: TRBV4-2; J: TRBJ2-3; size: NA; D: NA; CDR3: CASSLKSGTISTDTQYF; DNA: TGTGCCAGCAGCCTCAAGTCCGGTACTATTAGCACAGATACGCAGTATTTT
V: TRBV27; J: TRBJ2-2; size: NA; D: TRBD2; CDR3: CASSELAGNTGELFF; DNA: TGTGCCAGCAGTGAGCTAGCGGGGAACACCGGGGAGCTGTTTTTT
V: TRBV19; J: TRBJ2-1; size: NA; D: TRBD1; CDR3: CASSIQGVGAGRNEQFF; DNA: TGTGCCAGTAGTATCCAGGGGGTGGGGGCAGGGCGCAATGAGCAGTTCTTC
V: TRBV10-1; J: TRBJ1-5; size: NA; D: NA; CDR3: CASSEFPDVAGDQPQHF; DNA: TGCGCCAGCAGTGAGTTCCCCGACGTCGCAGGGGATCAGCCCCAGCATTTT
V: TRBV3-1/TRBV3-2; J: TRBJ2-1; size: once; D: NA; CDR3: CASSLINEQFF; DNA: TGTGCCAGCAGCCTTATTAATGAGCAGTTCTTC
V: TRBV3-1/TRBV3-2; J: TRBJ1-4; size: once; D: NA; CDR3: CASSLSGGGDEKLFF; DNA: TGTGCCAGCAGCCTTTCAGGTGGGGGGGATGAAAAACTGTTTTTT